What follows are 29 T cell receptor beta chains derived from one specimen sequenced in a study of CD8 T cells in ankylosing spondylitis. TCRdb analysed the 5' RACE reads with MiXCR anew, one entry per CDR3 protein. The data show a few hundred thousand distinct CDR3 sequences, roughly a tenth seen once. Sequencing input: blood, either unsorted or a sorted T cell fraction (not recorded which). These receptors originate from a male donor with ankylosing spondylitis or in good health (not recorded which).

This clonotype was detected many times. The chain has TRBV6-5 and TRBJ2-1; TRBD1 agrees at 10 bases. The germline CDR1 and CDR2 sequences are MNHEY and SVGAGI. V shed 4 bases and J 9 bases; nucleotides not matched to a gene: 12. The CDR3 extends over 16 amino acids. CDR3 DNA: TGTGCCAGCAGTTCCATGGGACAGGGGTATTCATTTGAGCAGTTCTTC. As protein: CASSSMGQGYSFEQFF.

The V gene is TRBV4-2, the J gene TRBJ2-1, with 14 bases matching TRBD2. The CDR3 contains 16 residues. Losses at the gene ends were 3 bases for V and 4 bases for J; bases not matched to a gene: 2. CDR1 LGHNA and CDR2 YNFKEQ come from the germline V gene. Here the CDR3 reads CASSQGTSGGYNEQFF. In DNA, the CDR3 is TGTGCCAGCAGCCAGGGGACTAGCGGGGGTTACAATGAGCAGTTCTTC.

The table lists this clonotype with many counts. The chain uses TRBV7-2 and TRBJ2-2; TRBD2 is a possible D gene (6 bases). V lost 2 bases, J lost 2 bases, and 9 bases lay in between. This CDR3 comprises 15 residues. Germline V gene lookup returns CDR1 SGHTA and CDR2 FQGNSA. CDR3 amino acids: CASSLISGNTGELFF. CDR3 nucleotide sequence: TGTGCCAGCAGCTTAATTAGCGGAAACACCGGGGAGCTGTTTTTT.

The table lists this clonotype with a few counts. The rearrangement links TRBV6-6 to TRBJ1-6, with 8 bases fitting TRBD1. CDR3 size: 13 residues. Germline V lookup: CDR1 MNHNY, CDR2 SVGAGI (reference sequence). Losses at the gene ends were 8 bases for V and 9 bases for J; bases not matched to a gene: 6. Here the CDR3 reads CASSTGDASPLHF. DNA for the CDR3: TGTGCCAGCTCGACAGGGGATGCTTCACCCCTCCACTTT.

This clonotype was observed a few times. DNA for the CDR3: TGTGCCAGCAGCGTAGACCCGGGGTCCATGAACACTGAAGCTTTCTTT. Amino acids: CASSVDPGSMNTEAFF. V gene TRBV9 combines with J gene TRBJ1-1; no clear D gene. The ends were cut back, 0 bases at V and 0 bases at J, with 12 bases in the middle. This CDR3 has 16 residues. From germline, CDR1 is SGDLS and CDR2 YYNGEE. Together with reference TRBV9 and TRBJ1-1, the CDR3 gives the full variable domain: DSGVTQTPKHLITATGQRVTLRCSPRSGDLSVYWYQQSLDQGLQFLIQYYNGEERAKGNILERFSAQQFPDLHSELNLSSLELGDSALYFCASSVDPGSMNTEAFFGQGTRLTVV.

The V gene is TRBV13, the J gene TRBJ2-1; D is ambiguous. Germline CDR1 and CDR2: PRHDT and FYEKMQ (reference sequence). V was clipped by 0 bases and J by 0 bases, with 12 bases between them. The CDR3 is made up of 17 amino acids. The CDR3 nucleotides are TGTGCCAGCAGCTTAGGTAACTTCCCGGGCTCCTACAATGAGCAGTTCTTC. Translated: CASSLGNFPGSYNEQFF.

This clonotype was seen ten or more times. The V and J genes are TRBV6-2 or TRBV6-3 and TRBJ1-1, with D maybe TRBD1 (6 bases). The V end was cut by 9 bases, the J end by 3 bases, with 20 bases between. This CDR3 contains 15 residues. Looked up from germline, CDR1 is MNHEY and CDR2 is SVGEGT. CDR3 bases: TGTGCCAGTAGGTTGGCATCCGGGGGGCACACTGAAGCTTTCTTT. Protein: CASRLASGGHTEAFF.

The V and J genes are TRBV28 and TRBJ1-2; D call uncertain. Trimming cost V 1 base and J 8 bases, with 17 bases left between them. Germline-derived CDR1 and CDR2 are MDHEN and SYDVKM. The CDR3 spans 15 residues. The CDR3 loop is CASSLYLGPPGGYTF. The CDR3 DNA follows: TGTGCCAGCAGTTTATATCTCGGGCCCCCGGGCGGCTACACCTTC.

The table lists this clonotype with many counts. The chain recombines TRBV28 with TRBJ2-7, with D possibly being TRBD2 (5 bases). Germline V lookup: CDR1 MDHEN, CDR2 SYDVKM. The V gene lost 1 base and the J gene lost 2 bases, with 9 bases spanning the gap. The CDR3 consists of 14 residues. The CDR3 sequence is CASSLSSGTYEQYF. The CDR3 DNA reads TGTGCCAGCAGTTTATCTTCCGGGACCTACGAGCAGTACTTC.

CDR3 loop: CSARTSGTILRRITDTQYF. The CDR3 DNA is TGCAGTGCTAGGACCTCCGGGACAATCCTTAGAAGGATCACAGATACGCAGTATTTT. The V gene is TRBV20-1, the J gene TRBJ2-3; tentative D call: TRBD1 (6 bases). The CDR3 runs 19 residues. In germline, CDR1 is DFQATT, CDR2 SNEGSKA (reference sequence). The V end lost 3 bases, the J end lost 2 bases, and 27 bases lay between the germline ends.

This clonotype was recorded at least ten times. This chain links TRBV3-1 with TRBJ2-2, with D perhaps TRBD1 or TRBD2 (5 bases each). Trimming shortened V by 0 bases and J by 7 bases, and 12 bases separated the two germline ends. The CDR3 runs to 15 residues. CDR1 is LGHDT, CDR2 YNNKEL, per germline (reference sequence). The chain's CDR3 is CASSQEVRENGELFF. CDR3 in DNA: TGTGCCAGCAGCCAAGAGGTCAGGGAGAACGGGGAGCTGTTTTTT.

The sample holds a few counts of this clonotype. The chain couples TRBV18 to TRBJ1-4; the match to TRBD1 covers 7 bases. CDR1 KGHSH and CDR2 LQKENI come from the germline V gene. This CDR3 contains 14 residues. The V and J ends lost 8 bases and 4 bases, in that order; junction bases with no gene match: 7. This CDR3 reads CASRTGRNNEKLFF. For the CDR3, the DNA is TGTGCCAGCCGGACAGGACGGAATAATGAAAAACTGTTTTTT.

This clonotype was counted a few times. The CDR3 is CASSFASRGTGELFF. The CDR3 bases are TGTGCCAGCAGCTTTGCTAGTCGGGGCACCGGGGAGCTGTTTTTT. The chain couples TRBV11-2 to TRBJ2-2, with TRBD2 as a possible D gene (5 bases). CDR3 length: 15 residues. Trimming cost V 3 bases and J 4 bases, with 12 bases left between them. Germline-derived CDR1 and CDR2 are SGHAT and FQNNGV.

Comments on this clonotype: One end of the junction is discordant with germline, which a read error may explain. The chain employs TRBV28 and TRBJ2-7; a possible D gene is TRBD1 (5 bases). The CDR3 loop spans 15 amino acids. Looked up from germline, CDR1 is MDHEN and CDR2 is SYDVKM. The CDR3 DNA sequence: TGTGCCAGCCGTTTATCTGGCTACGCTACAGGAGAGCAGTACTTC. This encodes CASRLSGYATGEQYF.

CDR3 protein: CASSLGTGQTGELFF. CDR3 DNA sequence: TGTGCCAGCAGCTTGGGGACAGGGCAAACCGGGGAGCTGTTTTTT. This sequence joins TRBV5-6 and TRBJ2-2, with 8 bases aligning to TRBD1. V dropped 0 bases and J dropped 5; count of bases not matched to a gene: 3. The CDR3 loop spans 15 amino acids. The germline V gene encodes CDR1 SGHDT and CDR2 YYEEEE.

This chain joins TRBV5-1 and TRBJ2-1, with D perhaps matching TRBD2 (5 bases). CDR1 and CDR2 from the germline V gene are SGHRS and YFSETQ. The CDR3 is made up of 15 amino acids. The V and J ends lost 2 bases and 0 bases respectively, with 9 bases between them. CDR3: CASSLSGNSYNEQFF. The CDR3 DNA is TGCGCCAGCAGCTTATCCGGGAACTCCTACAATGAGCAGTTCTTC. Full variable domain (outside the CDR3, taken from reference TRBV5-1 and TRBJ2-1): KAGVTQTPRYLIKTRGQQVTLSCSPISGHRSVSWYQQTPGQGLQFLFEYFSETQRNKGNFPGRFSGRQFSNSRSEMNVSTLELGDSALYLCASSLSGNSYNEQFFGPGTRLTVL.

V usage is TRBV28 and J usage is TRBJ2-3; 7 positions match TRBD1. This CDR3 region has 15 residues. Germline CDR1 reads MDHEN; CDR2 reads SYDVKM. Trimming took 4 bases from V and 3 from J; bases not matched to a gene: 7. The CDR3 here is CASSSGGRDTDTQYF. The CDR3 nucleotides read TGTGCCAGCAGTTCAGGGGGAAGAGATACAGATACGCAGTATTTT. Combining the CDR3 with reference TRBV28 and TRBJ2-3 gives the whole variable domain DVKVTQSSRYLVKRTGEKVFLECVQDMDHENMFWYRQDPGLGLRLIYFSYDVKMKEKGDIPEGYSVSREKKERFSLILESASTNQTSMYLCASSSGGRDTDTQYFGPGTRLTVL.

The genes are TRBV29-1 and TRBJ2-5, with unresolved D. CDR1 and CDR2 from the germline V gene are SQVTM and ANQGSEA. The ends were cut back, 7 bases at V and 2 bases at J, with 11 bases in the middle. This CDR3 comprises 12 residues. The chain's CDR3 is CSALDGQETQYF. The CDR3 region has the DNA TGCAGCGCCTTGGACGGACAAGAGACCCAGTACTTC. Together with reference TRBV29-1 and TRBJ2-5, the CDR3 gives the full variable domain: SAVISQKPSRDICQRGTSLTIQCQVDSQVTMMFWYRQQPGQSLTLIATANQGSEATYESGFVIDKFPISRPNLTFSTLTVSNMSPEDSSIYLCSALDGQETQYFGPGTRLLVL.

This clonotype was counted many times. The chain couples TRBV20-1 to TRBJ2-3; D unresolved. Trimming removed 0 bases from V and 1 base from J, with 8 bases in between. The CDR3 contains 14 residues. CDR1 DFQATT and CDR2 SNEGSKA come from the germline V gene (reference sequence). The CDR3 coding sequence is TGCAGTGCTAGAGATATCACCGGCACAGATACGCAGTATTTT. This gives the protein CSARDITGTDTQYF.

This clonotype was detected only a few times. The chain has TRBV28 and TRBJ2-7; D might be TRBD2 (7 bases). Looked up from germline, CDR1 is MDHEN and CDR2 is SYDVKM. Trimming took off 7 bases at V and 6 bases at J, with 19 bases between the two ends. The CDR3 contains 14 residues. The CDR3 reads CASNLGGGLFEQYF. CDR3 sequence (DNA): TGTGCCAGCAACCTGGGGGGGGGCCTGTTCGAGCAGTACTTC.

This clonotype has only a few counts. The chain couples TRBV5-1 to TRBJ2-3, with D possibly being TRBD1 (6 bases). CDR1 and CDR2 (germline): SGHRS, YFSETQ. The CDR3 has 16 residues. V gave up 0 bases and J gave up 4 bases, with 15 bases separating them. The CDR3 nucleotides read TGCGCCAGCAGCTTGGTCCCTACAGGGAACCCAGATACGCAGTATTTT. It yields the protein CASSLVPTGNPDTQYF.

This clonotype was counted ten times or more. CDR3 nucleotide sequence: TGTGCCACCAGTGATACACAGACCGTGACAGGGGGGGCTTTCTTT. As protein: CATSDTQTVTGGAFF. The rearrangement uses TRBV24-1 and TRBJ1-1; 9 bases match TRBD1. With V trimmed by 3 bases and J by 11 bases, 12 bases remained unmatched. This CDR3 spans 15 amino acids. Per the germline V gene, CDR1 is KGHDR and CDR2 is SFDVKD.

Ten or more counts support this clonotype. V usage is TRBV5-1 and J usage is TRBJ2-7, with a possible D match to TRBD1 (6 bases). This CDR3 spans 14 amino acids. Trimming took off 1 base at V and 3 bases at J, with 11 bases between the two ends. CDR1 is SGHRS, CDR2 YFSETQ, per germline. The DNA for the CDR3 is TGCGCCAGCAGCTTGACAGGGTTGGTCTACGAGCAGTACTTC. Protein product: CASSLTGLVYEQYF.

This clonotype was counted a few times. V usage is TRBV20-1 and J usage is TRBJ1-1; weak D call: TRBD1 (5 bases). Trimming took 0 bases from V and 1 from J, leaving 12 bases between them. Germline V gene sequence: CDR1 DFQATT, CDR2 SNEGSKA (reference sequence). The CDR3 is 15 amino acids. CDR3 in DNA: TGCAGTGCTAGAGACCCCGGGGCGCAGAACACTGAAGCTTTCTTT. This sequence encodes CSARDPGAQNTEAFF.

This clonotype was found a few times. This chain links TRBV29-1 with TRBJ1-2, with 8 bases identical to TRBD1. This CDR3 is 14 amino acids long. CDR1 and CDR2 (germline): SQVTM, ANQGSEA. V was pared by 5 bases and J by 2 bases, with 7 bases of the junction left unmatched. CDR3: CSVPPGGANYGYTF. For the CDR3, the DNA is TGCAGCGTTCCACCAGGGGGCGCGAACTATGGCTACACCTTC.

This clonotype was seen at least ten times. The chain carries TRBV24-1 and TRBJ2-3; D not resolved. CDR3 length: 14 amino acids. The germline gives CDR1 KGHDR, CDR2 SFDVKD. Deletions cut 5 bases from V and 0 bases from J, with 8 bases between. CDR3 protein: CATSASISTDTQYF. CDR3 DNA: TGTGCCACCAGTGCCTCTATTAGCACAGATACGCAGTATTTT.

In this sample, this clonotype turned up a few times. CDR3 region: CASTPGGATYEQYF. Here the CDR3 DNA reads TGTGCCAGCACACCGGGCGGGGCGACCTACGAGCAGTACTTC. This sequence joins TRBV12-3 or TRBV12-4 and TRBJ2-7; D might be TRBD2 (6 bases). CDR3 size: 14 residues. The V and J ends lost 7 bases and 2 bases respectively, with 15 bases between them.

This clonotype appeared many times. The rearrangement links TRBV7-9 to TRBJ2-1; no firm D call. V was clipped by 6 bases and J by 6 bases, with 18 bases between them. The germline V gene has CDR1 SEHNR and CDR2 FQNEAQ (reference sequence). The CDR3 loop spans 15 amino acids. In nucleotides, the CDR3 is TGTGCCAGCAGTCTCCGGGCGGATTCCAGCAATGAGCAGTTCTTC. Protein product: CASSLRADSSNEQFF. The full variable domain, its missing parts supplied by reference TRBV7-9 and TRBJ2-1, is DTGVSQNPRHKITKRGQNVTFRCDPISEHNRLYWYRQTLGQGPEFLTYFQNEAQLEKSRLLSDRFSAERPKGSFSTLEIQRTEQGDSAMYLCASSLRADSSNEQFFGPGTRLTVL.

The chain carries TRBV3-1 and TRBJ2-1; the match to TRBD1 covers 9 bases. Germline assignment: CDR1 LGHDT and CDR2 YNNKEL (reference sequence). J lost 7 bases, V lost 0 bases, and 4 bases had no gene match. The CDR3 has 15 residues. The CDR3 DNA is TGTGCCAGCAGCCAAGAGGGGACAGGGTATAATGAGCAGTTCTTC. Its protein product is CASSQEGTGYNEQFF.